Each of the 27 T cell receptor beta chains below was sequenced from the same sample in a study of shared clonotypes between healthy human individuals. This table comes from immunoSEQ multiplex PCR, and its TCRdb copy is limited to in-frame clones, with some not included. The repertoire consists of 950,000 to 1,100,000 clones, with about 76% occurring once and the leading ten covering roughly 1.4%. Sequenced: memory CD4+ T cells sorted from blood. Subset here: CD45RA-negative fraction. The receptor set was obtained from a man between 18 and 29 years old in good health.

This rearrangement joins TRBV2 to TRBJ1-1; 7 bases fit TRBD1. V trimming: 5 bases; J trimming: 3 bases; junction bases outside the gene matches: 3. Germline values: CDR1 SNHLY, CDR2 FYNNEI. CDR3 length equals 13 residues. CDR3 residues: CASSFQGDTEAFF. CDR3 coding DNA: TGTGCCAGCAGTTTCCAGGGGGACACTGAAGCTTTCTTT.

The chain uses TRBV27 and TRBJ1-4; 11 nucleotides align to TRBD1. The J segment lost 0 bases and the V segment lost 1 base, leaving 4 bases of the junction unmatched. This CDR3 contains 18 residues. Germline V lookup: CDR1 MNHEY, CDR2 SMNVEV (reference sequence). This CDR3 reads CASSLLGQGVATNEKLFF. In DNA, the CDR3 is TGTGCCAGCAGTTTATTGGGACAGGGGGTTGCAACTAATGAAAAACTGTTTTTT.

The rearrangement uses TRBV27 and TRBJ1-1, with D perhaps TRBD1 (5 bases). This CDR3 has 14 amino acids. Trimming left V 0 bases short and J 12 bases short, with 17 bases between. Per germline, CDR1 MNHEY and CDR2 SMNVEV (reference sequence). For the CDR3, the DNA is TGTGCCAGCAGTTTATCGGGGGGAGTACTCATGACTTTCTTT. It translates to CASSLSGGVLMTFF.

The V call is TRBV5-6, the J call TRBJ2-7, with 9 bases that match TRBD1. Unmatched junction bases numbered 15, after V lost 7 bases and J lost 7 bases. This CDR3 comprises 15 residues. The V gene's germline CDR1 is SGHDT and CDR2 YYEEEE. The CDR3 region has the DNA TGTGCCAGCGGATCCCCTGACAGGGGGGGCTTGGAGCAGTACTTC. It translates to CASGSPDRGGLEQYF.

The gene calls are TRBV11-1 and TRBJ2-7; 9 nucleotides line up with TRBD1. Germline V lookup: CDR1 SGHAT, CDR2 FQDESV (reference sequence). The V and J ends lost 4 bases and 0 bases, in that order; junction bases with no gene match: 10. The CDR3 has 17 residues. CDR3 loop: CASSYTLGQGNSYEQYF. The CDR3 nucleotides are TGTGCCAGCAGCTATACACTGGGACAGGGAAACTCCTACGAGCAGTACTTC.

This chain connects TRBV10-3 to TRBJ1-2; TRBD1 matches at 8 bases. With V trimmed by 8 bases and J by 6 bases, 8 bases remained unmatched. Germline V lookup: CDR1 ENHRY, CDR2 SYGVKD. This CDR3 is built from 13 residues. The CDR3 DNA sequence: TGTGCCATCCCGCACAGGGGGATTGATGGCTACACCTTC. Protein: CAIPHRGIDGYTF.

The chain carries TRBV6-5 and TRBJ1-1, with D maybe TRBD1 (5 bases). The CDR3 has 13 residues. Germline assignment: CDR1 MNHEY and CDR2 SVGAGI. V gave up 6 bases and J gave up 6 bases, with 14 bases separating them. The CDR3 DNA reads TGTGCCAGCAGCCAAGCGACAGTGTCTGAAGCTTTCTTT. Protein product: CASSQATVSEAFF.

CDR3 sequence (DNA): TGTGCCATCAGTGAGTCGAGACTAGCGGAGACCCAGTACTTC. Its protein product is CAISESRLAETQYF. The chain joins TRBV10-3 to TRBJ2-5, with TRBD2 identical over 8 bases. This CDR3 comprises 14 residues. Germline V gene data show CDR1 as ENHRY and CDR2 as SYGVKD. Trimming at V came to 0 bases and at J to 5 bases, leaving 2 bases not matched to a gene.

The chain carries TRBV5-1 and TRBJ2-7, with D perhaps matching TRBD1 (6 bases). This CDR3 spans 15 amino acids. V shed 4 bases and J shed 2 bases, with 16 bases lying between them. In germline, CDR1 is SGHRS, CDR2 YFSETQ. The chain's CDR3 is CASSPSQGYTYEQYF. Written as DNA, the CDR3 is TGCGCCAGCAGCCCTTCCCAGGGGTATACCTACGAGCAGTACTTC.

This clone was counted a few times. V and J are TRBV9 and TRBJ1-4; 10 nucleotides match TRBD1. V was pared by 3 bases and J by 8 bases, with 4 bases of the junction left unmatched. Germline loops: CDR1 SGDLS, CDR2 YYNGEE. The CDR3 runs to 14 residues. The DNA of the CDR3 is TGTGCCAGCAGCGCCCGACAGGGGGCAGAAAAACTGTTTTTT. The encoded protein is CASSARQGAEKLFF.

With regard to this clone: Other DNA sequences in this specimen translate into the identical CDR3. This sequence joins TRBV7-9 and TRBJ1-6; D remains unclear. The germline V and J ends were trimmed by 2 bases and 9 bases, with 5 bases remaining between them. This CDR3 spans 12 amino acids. In germline, CDR1 is SEHNR, CDR2 FQNEAQ (reference sequence). This CDR3 is CASSLLGSPLHF. In DNA, the CDR3 is TGTGCCAGCAGCTTACTTGGTTCACCCCTCCACTTT.

As DNA, the CDR3 is TGTGCCAGCAGCTTAACAGGGCTACAAGAGACCCAGTACTTC. Translation gives CASSLTGLQETQYF. The chain uses TRBV11-1 and TRBJ2-5, with D possibly matching TRBD1 (6 bases). The CDR3 has 14 residues. Trimming stripped 2 bases from V and 2 bases from J, with 9 bases between. CDR1 and CDR2 (germline): SGHAT, FQDESV (reference sequence).

Note on this clone: The junction departs from germline at one end; a sequencing error may be responsible. This chain connects TRBV10-3 to TRBJ1-1; D unclear. This CDR3 contains 14 residues. CDR1 ENHRY and CDR2 SYGVKD come from the germline V gene. CDR3 loop: CASSSAPVHTEAFF. CDR3 coding DNA: TGTGCCAGCAGTTCGGCTCCAGTACACACTGAAGCTTTCTTT.

There are a few counts of this clone. The gene calls are TRBV5-1 and TRBJ1-4, with D perhaps TRBD1 (6 bases). The CDR3 covers 15 residues. Germline V gene lookup returns CDR1 SGHRS and CDR2 YFSETQ. The V and J ends lost 3 bases and 8 bases respectively, with 17 bases between them. CDR3 sequence: CASSSQSGGGEKLFF. In nucleotides, the CDR3 is TGCGCCAGCAGCTCCCAAAGTGGAGGGGGAGAAAAACTGTTTTTT. Combining the CDR3 with reference TRBV5-1 and TRBJ1-4 gives the whole variable domain KAGVTQTPRYLIKTRGQQVTLSCSPISGHRSVSWYQQTPGQGLQFLFEYFSETQRNKGNFPGRFSGRQFSNSRSEMNVSTLELGDSALYLCASSSQSGGGEKLFFGSGTQLSVL.

This clone has a single count. The rearrangement links TRBV7-5 to TRBJ2-4; the table's D call, TRBD2, was not checked against the DNA. TRBV7-5 is a known pseudogene. The CDR3 extends over 17 amino acids. As DNA, the CDR3 is TGTGCCAGAAGCTTAGCCGGACTAGCGGGAGCCAAAAACATTCAGTACTTC. This encodes CARSLAGLAGAKNIQYF.

The rearrangement links TRBV4-2 to TRBJ2-5; D is perhaps TRBD1 (5 bases). V shed 4 bases and J shed 1 base, with 10 bases lying between them. CDR1 is LGHNA, CDR2 YNFKEQ, per germline. This CDR3 comprises 14 residues. CDR3 in amino acids: CASSLWQGQETQYF. In DNA, the CDR3 is TGTGCCAGCAGCCTATGGCAGGGCCAAGAGACCCAGTACTTC.

The gene calls are TRBV4-3 and TRBJ2-1, with D tentatively TRBD2 (5 bases). This CDR3 has 15 residues. Germline V gives CDR1 LGHNA, CDR2 YSLEER. V lost 0 bases to trimming and J lost 9 bases, with 15 bases between them. CDR3 in DNA: TGCGCCAGCAGCCAAGATGCCGGGGTTAGGAGTGAGCAGTTCTTC. Its translation: CASSQDAGVRSEQFF.

This clone appeared a few times. This rearrangement joins TRBV5-1 to TRBJ2-4, with TRBD1 identical over 7 bases. The CDR3 extends over 15 amino acids. Germline V CDR1 and CDR2: SGHRS, YFSETQ. Unmatched junction bases numbered 7, after V lost 2 bases and J lost 5 bases. CDR3 in DNA: TGCGCCAGCAGCTTCTTCGGGACAGTAGAAAACATTCAGTACTTC. This codes for CASSFFGTVENIQYF.

The rearrangement joins TRBV5-4 to TRBJ2-7; 7 nucleotides match TRBD1. Germline CDR1 and CDR2: SGHNT and YYREEE (reference sequence). The V gene end was trimmed by 4 bases and the J gene end by 5 bases; junction bases not matched to a gene: 9. CDR3 size: 14 residues. CDR3 protein: CASSPPFDRDEQYF. CDR3 coding DNA: TGTGCCAGCAGCCCGCCCTTTGACAGGGACGAGCAGTACTTC.

For this clone: The identical CDR3 is also encoded by other nucleotide sequences in the sample. The chain employs TRBV5-1 and TRBJ2-1; 11 bases fit TRBD1. V lost 2 bases, J lost 0 bases, and 1 base stayed unmatched. Germline values: CDR1 SGHRS, CDR2 YFSETQ. This CDR3 has 16 amino acids. Here the CDR3 DNA reads TGCGCCAGCAGCTTTGGGACAGGGGGCTCCTACAATGAGCAGTTCTTC. Translation: CASSFGTGGSYNEQFF.

The chain recombines TRBV5-6 with TRBJ2-2; no clear D. V lost 2 bases to trimming and J lost 4 bases, with 9 bases between them. CDR3 length: 14 amino acids. Germline CDR1 reads SGHDT; CDR2 reads YYEEEE. The CDR3 is CASSFPKGTGELFF. Here the CDR3 DNA reads TGTGCCAGCAGCTTTCCTAAGGGCACCGGGGAGCTGTTTTTT.

J is TRBJ2-2 and V is TRBV18; D remains unclear. The V gene lost 0 bases and the J gene lost 6 bases, with 8 bases spanning the gap. The CDR3 loop spans 14 amino acids. CDR1 and CDR2 from the germline V gene are KGHSH and LQKENI. In DNA form, the CDR3 reads TGTGCCAGCTCACCACCCACGCGAGCCGGGGAGCTGTTTTTT. Translating gives CASSPPTRAGELFF.

The V call is TRBV27, the J call TRBJ2-2; a weak D match, TRBD1 (6 bases). This CDR3 region has 14 residues. The germline CDR1 and CDR2 sequences are MNHEY and SMNVEV (reference sequence). V shed 5 bases and J shed 4 bases, with 11 bases lying between them. The CDR3 nucleotides are TGTGCCAGCAGTCCATACAGGGTCACCGGGGAGCTGTTTTTT. It specifies CASSPYRVTGELFF.

This rearrangement joins TRBV18 to TRBJ2-7; possibly TRBD1 for D (5 bases). Germline values: CDR1 KGHSH, CDR2 LQKENI. The CDR3 extends over 13 amino acids. The V gene lost 6 bases and the J gene lost 1 base, with 10 bases spanning the gap. The CDR3 region has the DNA TGTGCCAGCTCGCCCGACAGATCCTACGAGCAGTACTTC. This translates into CASSPDRSYEQYF.

This clone was recorded a few times. The identical CDR3 is also encoded by other nucleotide sequences in the sample. The chain links TRBV27 to TRBJ2-3, with D possibly being TRBD2 (6 bases). This CDR3 is built from 14 residues. Germline V lookup: CDR1 MNHEY, CDR2 SMNVEV (reference sequence). V lost 6 bases to trimming and J lost 3 bases, with 13 bases between them. The CDR3 coding sequence is TGTGCCAGCAGCCGTGCGGGGAGGACAGATACGCAGTATTTT. Its translation is CASSRAGRTDTQYF.

The chain joins TRBV18 to TRBJ1-1; 7 bases fit TRBD1. Germline loops: CDR1 KGHSH, CDR2 LQKENI. The V gene end was trimmed by 3 bases and the J gene end by 8 bases; junction bases not matched to a gene: 15. The CDR3 consists of 16 residues. CDR3 residues: CASSPGLRQGGLEAFF. The CDR3 region has the DNA TGTGCCAGCTCACCCGGGCTGCGACAGGGAGGTTTAGAAGCTTTCTTT.

This chain connects TRBV27 to TRBJ2-7, with D possibly being TRBD2 (6 bases). Trimming cost V 0 bases and J 2 bases, with 8 bases left between them. The CDR3 is 14 residues long. CDR1 and CDR2 (germline): MNHEY, SMNVEV (reference sequence). The CDR3 loop reads CASSLSEGTYEQYF. The DNA for the CDR3 is TGTGCCAGCAGTTTATCGGAGGGGACCTACGAGCAGTACTTC.